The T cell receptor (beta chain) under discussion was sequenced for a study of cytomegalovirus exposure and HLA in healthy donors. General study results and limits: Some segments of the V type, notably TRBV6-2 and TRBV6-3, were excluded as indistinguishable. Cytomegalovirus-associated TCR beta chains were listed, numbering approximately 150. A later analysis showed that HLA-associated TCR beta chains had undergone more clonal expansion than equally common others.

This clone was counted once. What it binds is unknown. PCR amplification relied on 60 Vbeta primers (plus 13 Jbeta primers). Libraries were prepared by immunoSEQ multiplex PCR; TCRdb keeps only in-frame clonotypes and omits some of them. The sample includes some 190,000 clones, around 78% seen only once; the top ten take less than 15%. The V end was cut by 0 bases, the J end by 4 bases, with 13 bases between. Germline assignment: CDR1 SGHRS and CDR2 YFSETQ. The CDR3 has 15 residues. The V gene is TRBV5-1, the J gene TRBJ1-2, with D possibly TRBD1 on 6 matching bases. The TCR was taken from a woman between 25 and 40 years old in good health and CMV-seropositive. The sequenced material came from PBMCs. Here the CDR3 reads CASSLALGAGYGYTF. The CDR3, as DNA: TGCGCCAGCAGCTTGGCGTTGGGGGCCGGCTATGGCTACACCTTC.